These 18 T cell receptor beta chains were sequenced from one sample in a study of CD8+ T cells in alopecia areata. Treatment defined: oral pan-JAK inhibitor, 5-10 mg twice daily. Sequencing used cDNA as its template, made by extracting RNA and reverse transcribing it. Clones were read by immunoSEQ multiplex PCR, and TCRdb kept only the in-frame ones, dropping some. The sample has more than 90,000 clones, about three fifths seen once. Material: CD8+ T cells sorted from blood, obtained at week 24, from a patient treated with tofacitinib. These receptors were taken from a human donor with alopecia areata.

This sequence joins TRBV5-6 and TRBJ2-3, with TRBD2 as a possible D gene (6 bases). This CDR3 comprises 13 residues. Germline lookup yields CDR1 SGHDT and CDR2 YYEEEE. V was trimmed by 4 bases and J by 7 bases, leaving 13 bases between them. The CDR3 sequence: CASSQGLSYTQYF. Here the CDR3 DNA reads TGTGCCAGCAGCCAGGGACTCTCCTATACGCAGTATTTT.

V usage is TRBV5-4 and J usage is TRBJ2-5, with D possibly matching TRBD2 (6 bases). V was trimmed by 4 bases and J by 1 base, leaving 14 bases between them. The germline CDR1 and CDR2 sequences are SGHNT and YYREEE (reference sequence). This CDR3 is 15 amino acids long. CDR3 sequence: CASSGGTVFQETQYF. The CDR3 coding sequence is TGTGCCAGCAGCGGCGGGACTGTATTCCAAGAGACCCAGTACTTC.

The chain carries TRBV7-9 and TRBJ1-2; perhaps TRBD1 as D (6 bases). V was trimmed by 2 bases and J by 10 bases, leaving 20 bases between them. Germline V gene sequence: CDR1 SEHNR, CDR2 FQNEAQ (reference sequence). This CDR3 is built from 15 residues. The CDR3 here is CASSLLSRGRSHYTF. CDR3 in DNA: TGTGCCAGCAGCTTACTGAGCAGGGGAAGGTCTCACTACACCTTC. The whole variable domain, remainder taken from reference TRBV7-9 and TRBJ1-2, is DTGVSQNPRHKITKRGQNVTFRCDPISEHNRLYWYRQTLGQGPEFLTYFQNEAQLEKSRLLSDRFSAERPKGSFSTLEIQRTEQGDSAMYLCASSLLSRGRSHYTFGSGTRLTVV.

This clone was counted only a few times. The CDR3: CASNFTGAGWCEQYF. CDR3 sequence (DNA): TGTGCCAGCAATTTCACGGGGGCTGGATGGTGCGAGCAGTACTTC. The chain employs TRBV6-5 and TRBJ2-7; D assignment may be TRBD1 or TRBD2 (6 bases each). The CDR3 has 15 amino acids. Germline V CDR1 and CDR2: MNHEY, SVGAGI. The V gene lost 7 bases and the J gene lost 6 bases, with 22 bases spanning the gap.

The rearrangement joins TRBV10-2 to TRBJ2-1, with unresolved D. The length of the CDR3 is 13 residues. Between the trimmed V and J ends, which lost 0 bases and 7 bases, there was a span of 7 bases. From germline, CDR1 is WSHSY and CDR2 SAAADI. DNA of the CDR3: TGCGCCAGCAGTGAGTCTGGGCGGAATGAGCAGTTCTTC. It translates to CASSESGRNEQFF.

For this clone: The identical CDR3 is also encoded by other nucleotide sequences in the sample. The CDR3 spells CASSVGDSSYEQYF. CDR3 nucleotides: TGTGCCAGCAGCGTAGGGGATAGCTCCTACGAGCAGTACTTC. The chain couples TRBV9 to TRBJ2-7; D is ambiguous. The CDR3 contains 14 residues. Germline V CDR1 and CDR2: SGDLS, YYNGEE. Trimming removed 0 bases from V and 0 bases from J, with 7 bases in between.

In its sample, this clone was seen once. The chain links TRBV30 to TRBJ2-7, with D unclear. V lost 3 bases and J 4 bases, leaving 10 bases between the germline ends. The CDR3 loop spans 12 amino acids. The germline V gene encodes CDR1 GTSNPN and CDR2 SVGIG (reference sequence). The CDR3 spells CAWRYMGYEQYF. For the CDR3, the DNA is TGTGCCTGGAGGTACATGGGGTACGAGCAGTACTTC.

This clone has a handful of counts. This chain uses TRBV5-1 with TRBJ2-3; D is unclear. V gave up 4 bases and J gave up 4 bases, with 10 bases separating them. CDR1 and CDR2 (germline): SGHRS, YFSETQ. This CDR3 comprises 13 residues. This CDR3 reads CASSSAEPDTQYF. The CDR3 coding sequence is TGCGCCAGCAGCAGTGCGGAACCAGATACGCAGTATTTT. The entire variable domain, with the rest obtained from reference TRBV5-1 and TRBJ2-3, is as follows: KAGVTQTPRYLIKTRGQQVTLSCSPISGHRSVSWYQQTPGQGLQFLFEYFSETQRNKGNFPGRFSGRQFSNSRSEMNVSTLELGDSALYLCASSSAEPDTQYFGPGTRLTVL.

This sequence joins TRBV29-1 and TRBJ1-1; D is uncertain. The germline V and J ends were trimmed by 5 bases and 0 bases, with 10 bases remaining between them. This CDR3 is 13 amino acids long. Germline V gene lookup returns CDR1 SQVTM and CDR2 ANQGSEA. CDR3 loop: CSVFAALNTEAFF. The CDR3 nucleotides read TGCAGCGTTTTCGCAGCTCTGAACACTGAAGCTTTCTTT.

This rearrangement joins TRBV2 to TRBJ1-2; D remains ambiguous. With 0 bases removed from V and 3 bases from J, the gap between germline ends came to 8 bases. The CDR3 is 14 residues long. Germline CDR1 SNHLY, CDR2 FYNNEI. CDR3 DNA sequence: TGTGCCAGCAGTGAAGCGAGGACCTACTATGGCTACACCTTC. Amino acid sequence: CASSEARTYYGYTF.

The sample holds a few counts of this clone. The chain couples TRBV29-1 to TRBJ2-7; D may match TRBD1 or TRBD2 (5 bases each). V was shortened by 2 bases and J by 5 bases, with 19 bases between the two germline ends. The CDR3 loop spans 15 amino acids. The germline V gene has CDR1 SQVTM and CDR2 ANQGSEA. CDR3 in DNA: TGCAGCGTTGAAACCCAGCGGCAGGGACGAAACGAGCAGTACTTC. Protein sequence: CSVETQRQGRNEQYF.

V is TRBV5-6 and J is TRBJ2-1; no firm D call. From germline, CDR1 is SGHDT and CDR2 YYEEEE. There are 16 residues in the CDR3. The V and J ends lost 0 bases and 4 bases respectively, with 14 bases between them. The CDR3 protein is CASSLDGTFGYNEQFF. CDR3 DNA: TGTGCCAGCAGCTTGGACGGTACATTCGGGTACAATGAGCAGTTCTTC.

This chain connects TRBV27 to TRBJ1-2, with D uncertain. V gave up 3 bases and J gave up 2 bases, with 7 bases separating them. Germline loops: CDR1 MNHEY, CDR2 SMNVEV (reference sequence). The CDR3 consists of 13 residues. The CDR3 protein is CASSLSKNYGYTF. The CDR3 nucleotides are TGTGCCAGCAGTTTGAGTAAGAACTATGGCTACACCTTC.

The J gene is TRBJ2-5, the V gene TRBV11-2; 9 bases are shared with TRBD2. The J segment lost 5 bases and the V segment lost 1 base, leaving 11 bases of the junction unmatched. Per germline, CDR1 SGHAT and CDR2 FQNNGV. CDR3 length: 17 residues. The CDR3 is CASSLVAGGGAFETQYF. CDR3 nucleotide sequence: TGTGCCAGCAGCTTAGTAGCTGGCGGGGGGGCCTTTGAGACCCAGTACTTC.

J is TRBJ2-1 and V is TRBV27, with 9 bases that match TRBD2. Germline V CDR1 and CDR2: MNHEY, SMNVEV (reference sequence). CDR3 length equals 14 residues. With V trimmed by 8 bases and J by 3 bases, 5 bases remained unmatched. The CDR3 DNA is TGTGCCAGCGGGGGGACTAGCTACTACAATGAGCAGTTCTTC. It specifies CASGGTSYYNEQFF.

This chain connects TRBV7-3 to TRBJ1-2; a weak D match, TRBD1 (5 bases). This CDR3 contains 13 residues. V was cut by 10 bases and J by 2 bases, with 14 bases left in between. Germline V lookup: CDR1 SGHTA, CDR2 FQGTGA. CDR3 loop: CATPDTSNYGYTF. The CDR3 DNA is TGTGCCACCCCGGACACCTCCAACTATGGCTACACCTTC.

The chain carries TRBV30 and TRBJ2-1, with 7 positions matching TRBD1. Germline-derived CDR1 and CDR2 are GTSNPN and SVGIG (reference sequence). The CDR3 sequence is 14 residues long. V gave up 2 bases and J gave up 5 bases; unmatched junction bases: 6. The CDR3 is CAWSYGTDNNEQFF. In DNA, the CDR3 is TGTGCCTGGAGTTATGGGACAGACAACAATGAGCAGTTCTTC.

This clone was picked up a small number of times. The chain is built from TRBV18 and TRBJ2-1; D gene uncertain. This CDR3 has 15 residues. The V gene lost 10 bases and the J gene lost 3 bases, with 19 bases spanning the gap. In germline, CDR1 is KGHSH, CDR2 LQKENI. The CDR3 here is CATRPGEWLYNEQFF. The CDR3 nucleotides are TGTGCCACCCGACCTGGGGAATGGCTCTACAATGAGCAGTTCTTC.